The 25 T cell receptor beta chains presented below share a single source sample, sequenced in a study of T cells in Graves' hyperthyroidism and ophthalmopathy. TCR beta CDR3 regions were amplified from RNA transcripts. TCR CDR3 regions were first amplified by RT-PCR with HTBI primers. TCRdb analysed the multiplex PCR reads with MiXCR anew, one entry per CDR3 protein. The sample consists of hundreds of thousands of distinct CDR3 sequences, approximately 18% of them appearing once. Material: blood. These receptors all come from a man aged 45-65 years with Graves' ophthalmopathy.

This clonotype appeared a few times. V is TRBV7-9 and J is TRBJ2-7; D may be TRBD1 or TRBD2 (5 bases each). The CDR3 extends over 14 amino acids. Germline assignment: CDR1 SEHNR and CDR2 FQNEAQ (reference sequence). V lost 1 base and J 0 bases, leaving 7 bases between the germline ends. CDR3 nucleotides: TGTGCCAGCAGCTTAGTTGGGACCTCCTACGAGCAGTACTTC. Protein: CASSLVGTSYEQYF.

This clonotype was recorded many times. The CDR3 DNA sequence: TGCAGTGCCACCTGGGACAGACTCACAGATACGCAGTATTTT. Its protein product is CSATWDRLTDTQYF. This chain connects TRBV20-1 to TRBJ2-3; 7 nucleotides match TRBD1. V lost 6 bases to trimming and J lost 2 bases; unmatched junction nucleotides: 8. Germline values: CDR1 DFQATT, CDR2 SNEGSKA (reference sequence). The CDR3 is 14 amino acids.

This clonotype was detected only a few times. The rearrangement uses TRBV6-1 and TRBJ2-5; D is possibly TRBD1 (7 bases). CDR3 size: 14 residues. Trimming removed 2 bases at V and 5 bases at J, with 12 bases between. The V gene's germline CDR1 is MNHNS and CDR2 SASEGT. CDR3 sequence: CASSESTGRETQYF. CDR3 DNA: TGTGCCAGCAGTGAATCGACAGGGAGGGAGACCCAGTACTTC.

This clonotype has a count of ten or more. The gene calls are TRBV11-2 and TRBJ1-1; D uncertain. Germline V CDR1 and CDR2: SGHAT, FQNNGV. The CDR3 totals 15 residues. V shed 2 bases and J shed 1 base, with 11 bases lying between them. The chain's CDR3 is CASSLILWSNTEAFF. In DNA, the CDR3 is TGTGCCAGCAGCTTAATTCTGTGGTCGAACACTGAAGCTTTCTTT.

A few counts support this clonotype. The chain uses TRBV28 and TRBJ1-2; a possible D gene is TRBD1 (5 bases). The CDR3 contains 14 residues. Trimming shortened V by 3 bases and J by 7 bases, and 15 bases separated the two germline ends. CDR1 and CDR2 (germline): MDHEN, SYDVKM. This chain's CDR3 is CASSFTDSRGGYTF. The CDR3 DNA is TGTGCCAGCAGTTTCACCGACTCGAGGGGTGGCTACACCTTC.

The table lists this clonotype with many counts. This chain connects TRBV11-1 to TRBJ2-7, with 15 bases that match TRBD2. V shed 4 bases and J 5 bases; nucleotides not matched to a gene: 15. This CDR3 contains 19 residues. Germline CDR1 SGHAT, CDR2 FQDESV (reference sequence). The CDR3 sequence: CASSSLGAGLAGGRNEQYF. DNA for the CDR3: TGTGCCAGCAGCTCCCTTGGGGCGGGACTAGCGGGAGGAAGGAACGAGCAGTACTTC. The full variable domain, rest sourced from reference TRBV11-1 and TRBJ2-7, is EAEVAQSPRYKITEKSQAVAFWCDPISGHATLYWYRQILGQGPELLVQFQDESVVDDSQLPKDRFSAERLKGVDSTLKIQPAELGDSAMYLCASSSLGAGLAGGRNEQYFGPGTRLTVT.

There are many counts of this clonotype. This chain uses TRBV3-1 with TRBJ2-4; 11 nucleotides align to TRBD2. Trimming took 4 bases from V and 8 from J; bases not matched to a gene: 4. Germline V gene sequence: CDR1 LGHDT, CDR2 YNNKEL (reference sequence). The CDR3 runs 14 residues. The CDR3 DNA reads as TGTGCCAGCAGCCCGCTAGCGGGAGGATACATTCAGTACTTC. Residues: CASSPLAGGYIQYF.

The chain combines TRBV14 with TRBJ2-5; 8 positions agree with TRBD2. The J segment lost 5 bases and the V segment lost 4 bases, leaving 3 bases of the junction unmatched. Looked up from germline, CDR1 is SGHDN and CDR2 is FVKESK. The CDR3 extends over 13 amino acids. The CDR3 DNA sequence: TGTGCCAGCAGCCCAAGACTAGCGGAGACCCAGTACTTC. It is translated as CASSPRLAETQYF.

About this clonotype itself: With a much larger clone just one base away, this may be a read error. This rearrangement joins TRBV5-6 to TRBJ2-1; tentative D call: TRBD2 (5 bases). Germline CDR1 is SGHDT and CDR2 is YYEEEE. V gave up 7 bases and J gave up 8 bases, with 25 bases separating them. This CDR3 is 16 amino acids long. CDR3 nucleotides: TGTGCCAGCGGCTCGCCTGGGAGCGTGGCAGGCCATGAGCAGTTCTTC. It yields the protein CASGSPGSVAGHEQFF.

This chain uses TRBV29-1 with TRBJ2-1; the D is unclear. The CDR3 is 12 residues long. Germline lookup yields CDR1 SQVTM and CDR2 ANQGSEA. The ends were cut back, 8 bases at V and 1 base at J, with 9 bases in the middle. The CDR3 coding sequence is TGCAGCCTGTCGAGGTCCTACAATGAGCAGTTCTTC. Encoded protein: CSLSRSYNEQFF.

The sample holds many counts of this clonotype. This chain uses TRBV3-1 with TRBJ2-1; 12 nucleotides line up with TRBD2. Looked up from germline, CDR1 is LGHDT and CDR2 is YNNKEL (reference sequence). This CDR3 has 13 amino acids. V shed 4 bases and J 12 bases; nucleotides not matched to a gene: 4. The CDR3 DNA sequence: TGTGCCAGCAGCCCCCTAGCGGGAGGGAGGCAGTTCTTC. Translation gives CASSPLAGGRQFF.

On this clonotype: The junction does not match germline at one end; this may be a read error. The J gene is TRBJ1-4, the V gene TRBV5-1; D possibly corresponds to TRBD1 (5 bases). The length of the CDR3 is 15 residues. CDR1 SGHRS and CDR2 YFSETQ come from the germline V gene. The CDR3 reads CASSLAGGGGEKLFF. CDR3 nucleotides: TGTGCCAGCAGCCTTGCTGGGGGTGGCGGTGAAAAACTGTTTTTT.

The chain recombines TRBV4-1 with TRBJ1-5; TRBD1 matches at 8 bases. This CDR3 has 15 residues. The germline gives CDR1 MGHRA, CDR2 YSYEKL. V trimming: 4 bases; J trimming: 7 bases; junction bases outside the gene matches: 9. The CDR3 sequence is CASSPAQGDGQPQHF. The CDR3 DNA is TGCGCCAGCAGCCCCGCACAGGGGGATGGCCAGCCCCAGCATTTT.

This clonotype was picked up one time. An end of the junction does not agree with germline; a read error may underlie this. The CDR3, as DNA: TGTGCCAGCAGCTTGCGGTGGGGGCCAGGAAACACCATATATTTT. It encodes CASSLRWGPGNTIYF. The V call is TRBV5-1, the J call TRBJ1-3, with D perhaps matching TRBD1 (6 bases). Germline V gives CDR1 SGHRS, CDR2 YFSETQ. The CDR3 has 15 amino acids.

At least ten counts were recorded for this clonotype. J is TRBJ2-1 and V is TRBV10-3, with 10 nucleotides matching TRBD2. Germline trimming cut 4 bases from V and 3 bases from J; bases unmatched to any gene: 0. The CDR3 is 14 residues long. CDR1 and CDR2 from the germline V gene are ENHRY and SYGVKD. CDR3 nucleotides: TGTGCCATCAGTGGGACTAGCGGCTACAATGAGCAGTTCTTC. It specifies CAISGTSGYNEQFF.

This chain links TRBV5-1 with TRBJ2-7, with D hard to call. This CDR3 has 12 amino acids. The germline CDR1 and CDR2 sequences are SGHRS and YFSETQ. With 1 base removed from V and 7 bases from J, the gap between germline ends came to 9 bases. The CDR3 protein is CASSLTHSEQYF. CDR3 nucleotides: TGCGCCAGCAGCTTGACACATTCGGAGCAGTACTTC.

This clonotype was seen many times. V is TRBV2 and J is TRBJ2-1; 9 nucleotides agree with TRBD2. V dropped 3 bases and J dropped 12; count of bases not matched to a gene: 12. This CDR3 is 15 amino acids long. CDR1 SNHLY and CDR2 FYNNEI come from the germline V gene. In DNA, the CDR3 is TGTGCCAGCAGTGAGGAGGGCGGGAGGGCCGGAAGGCAGTTCTTC. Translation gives CASSEEGGRAGRQFF.

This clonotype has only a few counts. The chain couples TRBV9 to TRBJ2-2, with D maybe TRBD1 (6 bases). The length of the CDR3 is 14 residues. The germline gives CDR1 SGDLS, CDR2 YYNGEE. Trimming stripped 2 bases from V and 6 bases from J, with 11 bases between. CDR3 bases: TGTGCCAGCAGCGTGCTAGAGGGGGCCGGGGAGCTGTTTTTT. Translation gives CASSVLEGAGELFF.

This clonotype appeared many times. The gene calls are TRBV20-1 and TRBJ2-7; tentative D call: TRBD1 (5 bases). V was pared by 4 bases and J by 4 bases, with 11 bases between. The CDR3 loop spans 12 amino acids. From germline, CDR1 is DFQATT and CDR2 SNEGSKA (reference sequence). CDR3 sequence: CSANDAGYEQYF. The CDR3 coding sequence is TGCAGTGCTAATGACGCAGGGTACGAGCAGTACTTC.

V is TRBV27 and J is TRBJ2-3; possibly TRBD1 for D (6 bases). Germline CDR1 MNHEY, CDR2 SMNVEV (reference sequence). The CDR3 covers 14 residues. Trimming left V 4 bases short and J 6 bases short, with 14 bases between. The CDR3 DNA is TGTGCCAGCAGTTCTACAGGGTTTAGTGATACGCAGTATTTT. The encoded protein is CASSSTGFSDTQYF.

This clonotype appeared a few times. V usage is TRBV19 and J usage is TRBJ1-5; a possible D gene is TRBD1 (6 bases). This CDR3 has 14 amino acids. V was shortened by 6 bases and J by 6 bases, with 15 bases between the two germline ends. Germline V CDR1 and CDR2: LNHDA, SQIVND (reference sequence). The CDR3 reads CASRVGQGSQPQHF. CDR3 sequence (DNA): TGTGCCAGTAGAGTAGGCCAGGGGTCTCAGCCCCAGCATTTT.

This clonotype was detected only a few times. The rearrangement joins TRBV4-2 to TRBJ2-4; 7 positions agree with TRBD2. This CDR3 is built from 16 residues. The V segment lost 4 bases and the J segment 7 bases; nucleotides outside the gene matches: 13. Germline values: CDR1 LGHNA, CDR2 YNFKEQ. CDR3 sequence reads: CASSRLGGVGWNIQYF. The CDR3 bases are TGTGCCAGCAGCCGGCTGGGGGGGGTGGGATGGAACATTCAGTACTTC.

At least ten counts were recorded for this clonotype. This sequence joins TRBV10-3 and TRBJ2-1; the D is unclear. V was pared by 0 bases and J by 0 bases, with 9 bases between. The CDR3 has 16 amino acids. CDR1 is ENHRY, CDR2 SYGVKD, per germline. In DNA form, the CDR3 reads TGTGCCATCAGTGAGTCGGCGAGAACCTCCTACAATGAGCAGTTCTTC. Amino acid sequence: CAISESARTSYNEQFF.

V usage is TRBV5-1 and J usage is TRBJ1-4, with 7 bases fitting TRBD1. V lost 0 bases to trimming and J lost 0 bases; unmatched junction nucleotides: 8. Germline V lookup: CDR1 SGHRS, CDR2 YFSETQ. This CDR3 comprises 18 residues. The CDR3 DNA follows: TGCGCCAGCAGCTTGGATAGGACAGGACAGACAACTAATGAAAAACTGTTTTTT. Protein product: CASSLDRTGQTTNEKLFF.

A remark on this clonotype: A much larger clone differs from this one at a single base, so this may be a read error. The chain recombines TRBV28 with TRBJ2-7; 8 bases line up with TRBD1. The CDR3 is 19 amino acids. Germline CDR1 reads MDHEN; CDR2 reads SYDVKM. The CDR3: CASSFPRDRNYTLAYERYF. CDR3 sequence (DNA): TGTGCCAGCAGTTTCCCCCGGGACAGGAACTATACATTAGCCTACGAGCGGTACTTC. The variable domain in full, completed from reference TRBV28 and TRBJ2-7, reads DVKVTQSSRYLVKRTGEKVFLECVQDMDHENMFWYRQDPGLGLRLIYFSYDVKMKEKGDIPEGYSVSREKKERFSLILESASTNQTSMYLCASSFPRDRNYTLAYERYFGPGTRLTVT.